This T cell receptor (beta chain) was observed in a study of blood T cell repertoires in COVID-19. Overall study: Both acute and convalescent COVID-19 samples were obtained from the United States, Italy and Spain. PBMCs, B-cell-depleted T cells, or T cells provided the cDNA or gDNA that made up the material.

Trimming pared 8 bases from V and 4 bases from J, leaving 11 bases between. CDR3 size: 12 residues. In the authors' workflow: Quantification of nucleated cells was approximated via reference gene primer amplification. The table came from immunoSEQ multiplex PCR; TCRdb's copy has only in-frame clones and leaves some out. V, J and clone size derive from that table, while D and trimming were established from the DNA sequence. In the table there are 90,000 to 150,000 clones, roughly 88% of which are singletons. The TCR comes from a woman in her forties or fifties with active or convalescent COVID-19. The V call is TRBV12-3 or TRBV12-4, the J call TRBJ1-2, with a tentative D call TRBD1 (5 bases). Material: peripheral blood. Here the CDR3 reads CASAPGGYGYTF. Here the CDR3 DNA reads TGTGCCAGCGCCCCGGGGGGCTATGGCTACACCTTC.